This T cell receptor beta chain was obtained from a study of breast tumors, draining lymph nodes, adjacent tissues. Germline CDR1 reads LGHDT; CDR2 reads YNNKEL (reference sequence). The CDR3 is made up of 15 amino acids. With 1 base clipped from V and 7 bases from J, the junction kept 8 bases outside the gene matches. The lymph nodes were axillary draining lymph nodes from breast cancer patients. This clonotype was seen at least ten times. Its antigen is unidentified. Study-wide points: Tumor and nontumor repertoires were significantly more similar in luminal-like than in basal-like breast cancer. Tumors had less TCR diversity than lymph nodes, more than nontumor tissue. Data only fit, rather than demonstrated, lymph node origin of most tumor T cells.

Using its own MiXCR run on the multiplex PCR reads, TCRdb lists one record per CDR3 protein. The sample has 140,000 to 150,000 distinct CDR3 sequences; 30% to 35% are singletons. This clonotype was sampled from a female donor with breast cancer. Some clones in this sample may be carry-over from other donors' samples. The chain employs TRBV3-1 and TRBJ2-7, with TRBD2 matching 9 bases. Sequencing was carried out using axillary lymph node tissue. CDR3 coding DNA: TGTGCCAGCAGCCAAGGGTCTAGCGGGGCCGTAGAGCAGTACTTC. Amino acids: CASSQGSSGAVEQYF.